This paragraph covers one T cell receptor (beta chain) sequence. The sample comes from a study of control samples from healthy donors and cancer patients. Clones were sequenced by immunoSEQ multiplex PCR, and TCRdb holds only the in-frame ones, with some missing. The profile shows some 160,000 clones, 80% to 95% of them singletons. Germline values: CDR1 MRHNA, CDR2 SNTAGT. This CDR3 is 13 amino acids long. Trimming removed 5 bases from V and 2 bases from J, with 8 bases in between. This TCR derives from a woman under 40 in good health. Sequenced: blood. The rearrangement uses TRBV6-4 and TRBJ2-3, with D perhaps TRBD1 (5 bases). This CDR3 is CASSTTVTDTQYF. DNA of the CDR3: TGTGCCAGCAGTACGACAGTCACAGATACGCAGTATTTT.